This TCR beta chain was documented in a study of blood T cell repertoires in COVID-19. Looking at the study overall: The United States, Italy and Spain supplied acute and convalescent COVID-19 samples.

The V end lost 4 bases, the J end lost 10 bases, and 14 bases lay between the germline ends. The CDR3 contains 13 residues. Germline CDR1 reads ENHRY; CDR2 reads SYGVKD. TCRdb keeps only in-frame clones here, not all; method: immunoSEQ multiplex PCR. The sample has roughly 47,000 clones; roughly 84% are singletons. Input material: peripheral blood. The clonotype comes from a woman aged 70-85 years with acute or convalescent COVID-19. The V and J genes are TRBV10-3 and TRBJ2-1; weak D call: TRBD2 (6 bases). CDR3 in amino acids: CAISGAGTSEQFF. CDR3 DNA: TGTGCCATCAGTGGAGCCGGGACTTCCGAGCAGTTCTTC.